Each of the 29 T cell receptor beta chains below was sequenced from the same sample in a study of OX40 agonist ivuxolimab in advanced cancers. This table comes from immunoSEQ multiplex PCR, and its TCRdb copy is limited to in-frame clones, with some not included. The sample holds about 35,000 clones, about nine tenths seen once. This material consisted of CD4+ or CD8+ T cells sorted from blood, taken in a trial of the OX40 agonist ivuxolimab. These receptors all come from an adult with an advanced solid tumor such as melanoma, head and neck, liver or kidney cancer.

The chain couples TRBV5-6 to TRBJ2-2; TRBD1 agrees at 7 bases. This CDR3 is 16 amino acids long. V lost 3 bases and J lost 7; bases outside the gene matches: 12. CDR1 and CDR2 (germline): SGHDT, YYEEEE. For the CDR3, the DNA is TGTGCCAGCAGCTGGATTAACAGGGGACGGGGCGGGGAGCTGTTTTTT. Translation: CASSWINRGRGGELFF.

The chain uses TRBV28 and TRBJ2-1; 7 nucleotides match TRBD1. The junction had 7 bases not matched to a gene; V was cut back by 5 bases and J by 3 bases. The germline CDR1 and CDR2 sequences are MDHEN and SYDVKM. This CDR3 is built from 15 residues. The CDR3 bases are TGTGCCAGCAGTGGCCGAGACAGGGTCTACAATGAGCAGTTCTTC. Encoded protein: CASSGRDRVYNEQFF. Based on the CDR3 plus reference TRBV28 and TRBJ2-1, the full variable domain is DVKVTQSSRYLVKRTGEKVFLECVQDMDHENMFWYRQDPGLGLRLIYFSYDVKMKEKGDIPEGYSVSREKKERFSLILESASTNQTSMYLCASSGRDRVYNEQFFGPGTRLTVL.

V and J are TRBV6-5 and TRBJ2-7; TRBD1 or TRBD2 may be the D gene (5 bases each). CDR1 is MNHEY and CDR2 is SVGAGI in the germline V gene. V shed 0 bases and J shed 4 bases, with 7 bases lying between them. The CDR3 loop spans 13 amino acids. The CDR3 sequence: CASSYSWGYEQYF. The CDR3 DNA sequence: TGTGCCAGCAGTTACTCGTGGGGGTACGAGCAGTACTTC.

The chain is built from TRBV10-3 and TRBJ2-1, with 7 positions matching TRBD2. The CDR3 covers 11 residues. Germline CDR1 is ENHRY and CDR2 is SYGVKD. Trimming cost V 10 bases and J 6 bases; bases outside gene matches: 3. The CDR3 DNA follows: TGTGCCACCATAGCGGGCAATGAGCAGTTCTTC. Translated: CATIAGNEQFF.

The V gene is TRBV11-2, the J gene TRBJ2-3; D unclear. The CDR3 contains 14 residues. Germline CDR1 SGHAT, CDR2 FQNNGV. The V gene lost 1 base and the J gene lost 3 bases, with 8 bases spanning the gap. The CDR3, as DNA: TGTGCCAGCAGCTTAGGTTGGGGAACAGATACGCAGTATTTT. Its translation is CASSLGWGTDTQYF.

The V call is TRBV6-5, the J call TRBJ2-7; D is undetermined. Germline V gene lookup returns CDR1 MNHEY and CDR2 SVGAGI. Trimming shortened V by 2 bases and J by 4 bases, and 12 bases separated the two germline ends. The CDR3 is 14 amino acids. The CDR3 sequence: CASSYRAPHYEQYF. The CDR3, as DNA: TGTGCCAGCAGTTACCGAGCTCCCCATTACGAGCAGTACTTC.

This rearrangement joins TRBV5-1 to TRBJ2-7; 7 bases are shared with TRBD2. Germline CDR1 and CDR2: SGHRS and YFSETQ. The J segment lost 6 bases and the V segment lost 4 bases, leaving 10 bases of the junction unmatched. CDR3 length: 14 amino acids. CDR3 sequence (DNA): TGCGCCAGCAGCCCGGGAGGTCTGTTAGGCGAGCAGTACTTC. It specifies CASSPGGLLGEQYF. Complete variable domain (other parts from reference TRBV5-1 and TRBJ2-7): KAGVTQTPRYLIKTRGQQVTLSCSPISGHRSVSWYQQTPGQGLQFLFEYFSETQRNKGNFPGRFSGRQFSNSRSEMNVSTLELGDSALYLCASSPGGLLGEQYFGPGTRLTVT.

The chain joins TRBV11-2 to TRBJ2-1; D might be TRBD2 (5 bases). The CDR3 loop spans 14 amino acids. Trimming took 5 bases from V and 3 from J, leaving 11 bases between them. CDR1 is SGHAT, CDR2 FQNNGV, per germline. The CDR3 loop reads CASSPRGNYNEQFF. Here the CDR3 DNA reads TGTGCCAGCAGCCCCCGGGGAAACTACAATGAGCAGTTCTTC.

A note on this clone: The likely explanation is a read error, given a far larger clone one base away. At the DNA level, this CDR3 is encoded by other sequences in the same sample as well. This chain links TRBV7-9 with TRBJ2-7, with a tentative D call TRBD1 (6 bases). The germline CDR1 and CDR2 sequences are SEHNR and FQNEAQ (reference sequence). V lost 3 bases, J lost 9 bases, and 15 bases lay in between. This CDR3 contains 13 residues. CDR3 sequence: CASSLGHLHGQYF. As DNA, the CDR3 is TGTGCCAGCAGCTTGGGACACCTTCATGGGCAGTACTTC.

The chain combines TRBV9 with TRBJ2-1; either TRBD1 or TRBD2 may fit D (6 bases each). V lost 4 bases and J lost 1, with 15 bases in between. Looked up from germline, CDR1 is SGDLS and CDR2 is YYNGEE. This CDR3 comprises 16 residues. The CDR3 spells CASSPGGTPSYNEQFF. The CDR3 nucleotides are TGTGCCAGCAGCCCGGGCGGGACACCTTCCTACAATGAGCAGTTCTTC.

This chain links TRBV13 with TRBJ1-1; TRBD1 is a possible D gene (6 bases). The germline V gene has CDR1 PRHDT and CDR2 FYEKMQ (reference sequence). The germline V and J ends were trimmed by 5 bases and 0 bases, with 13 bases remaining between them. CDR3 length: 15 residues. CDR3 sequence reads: CASSPRGPVNTEAFF. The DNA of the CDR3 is TGTGCCAGCAGCCCCAGGGGTCCGGTGAACACTGAAGCTTTCTTT. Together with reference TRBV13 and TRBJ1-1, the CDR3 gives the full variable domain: AAGVIQSPRHLIKEKRETATLKCYPIPRHDTVYWYQQGPGQDPQFLISFYEKMQSDKGSIPDRFSAQQFSDYHSELNMSSLELGDSALYFCASSPRGPVNTEAFFGQGTRLTVV.

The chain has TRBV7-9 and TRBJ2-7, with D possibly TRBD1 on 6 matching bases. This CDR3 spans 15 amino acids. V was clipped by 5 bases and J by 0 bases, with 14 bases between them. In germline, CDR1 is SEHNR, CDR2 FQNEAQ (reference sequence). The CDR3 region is CASSPRDISSYEQYF. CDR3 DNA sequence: TGTGCCAGCAGCCCTCGGGACATAAGCTCCTACGAGCAGTACTTC.

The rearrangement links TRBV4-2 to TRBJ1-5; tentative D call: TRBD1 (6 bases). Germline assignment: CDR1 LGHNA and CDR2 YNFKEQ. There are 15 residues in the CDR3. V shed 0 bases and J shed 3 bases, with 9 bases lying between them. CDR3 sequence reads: CASSQEDRTNQPQHF. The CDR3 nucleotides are TGTGCCAGCAGCCAAGAGGACAGAACCAATCAGCCCCAGCATTTT.

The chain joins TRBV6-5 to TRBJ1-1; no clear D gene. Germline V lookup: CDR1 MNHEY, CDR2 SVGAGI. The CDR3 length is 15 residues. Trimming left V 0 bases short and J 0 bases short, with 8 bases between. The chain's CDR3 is CASSYSNTLNTEAFF. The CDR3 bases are TGTGCCAGCAGTTACTCGAATACATTGAACACTGAAGCTTTCTTT.

This chain's CDR3 is CASSYSSGTFYEQYF. In DNA form, the CDR3 reads TGTGCCAGCAGCTACTCTAGCGGGACATTCTACGAGCAGTACTTC. The chain links TRBV5-6 to TRBJ2-7; 9 nucleotides match TRBD2. The V gene end was trimmed by 3 bases and the J gene end by 3 bases; junction bases not matched to a gene: 7. CDR1 SGHDT and CDR2 YYEEEE come from the germline V gene. The CDR3 totals 15 residues.

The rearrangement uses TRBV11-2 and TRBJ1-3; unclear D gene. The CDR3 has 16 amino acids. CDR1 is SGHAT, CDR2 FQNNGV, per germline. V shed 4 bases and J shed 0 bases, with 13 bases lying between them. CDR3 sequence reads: CASSSPRDGSGNTIYF. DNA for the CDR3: TGTGCCAGCAGCTCCCCCCGCGACGGCTCTGGAAACACCATATATTTT. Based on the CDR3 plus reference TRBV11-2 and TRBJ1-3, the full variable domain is EAGVAQSPRYKIIEKRQSVAFWCNPISGHATLYWYQQILGQGPKLLIQFQNNGVVDDSQLPKDRFSAERLKGVDSTLKIQPAKLEDSAVYLCASSSPRDGSGNTIYFGEGSWLTVV.

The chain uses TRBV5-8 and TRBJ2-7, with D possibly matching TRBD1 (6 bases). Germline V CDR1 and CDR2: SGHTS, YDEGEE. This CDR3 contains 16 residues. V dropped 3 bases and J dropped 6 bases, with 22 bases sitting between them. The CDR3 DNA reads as TGTGCCAGCAGCTCAGTAGACAGGCTCTCTTTTGCCGAGCAGTACTTC. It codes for CASSSVDRLSFAEQYF.

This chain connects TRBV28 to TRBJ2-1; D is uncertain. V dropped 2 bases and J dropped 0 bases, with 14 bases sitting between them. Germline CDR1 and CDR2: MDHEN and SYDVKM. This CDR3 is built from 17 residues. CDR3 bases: TGTGCCAGCAGTTTACGGTTAGATAGCCCCTCCTACAATGAGCAGTTCTTC. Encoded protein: CASSLRLDSPSYNEQFF.

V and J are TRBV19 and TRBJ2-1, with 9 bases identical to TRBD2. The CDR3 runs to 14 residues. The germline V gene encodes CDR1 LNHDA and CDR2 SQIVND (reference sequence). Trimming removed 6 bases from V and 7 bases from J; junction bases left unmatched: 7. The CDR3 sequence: CASSSGLAGNEQFF. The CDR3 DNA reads TGTGCCAGTAGCTCGGGACTAGCTGGGAATGAGCAGTTCTTC.

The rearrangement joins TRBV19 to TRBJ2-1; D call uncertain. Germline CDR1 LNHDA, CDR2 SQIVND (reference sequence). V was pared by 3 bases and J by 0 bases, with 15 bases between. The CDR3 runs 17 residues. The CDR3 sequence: CASSIPGPIISYNEQFF. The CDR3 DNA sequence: TGTGCCAGTAGTATCCCCGGACCGATAATCTCCTACAATGAGCAGTTCTTC.

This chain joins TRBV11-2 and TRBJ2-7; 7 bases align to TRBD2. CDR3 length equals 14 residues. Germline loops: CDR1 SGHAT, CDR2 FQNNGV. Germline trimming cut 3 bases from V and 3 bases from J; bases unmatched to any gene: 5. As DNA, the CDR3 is TGTGCCAGCAGCTTTGATCCTAGCGGCTACGAGCAGTACTTC. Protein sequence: CASSFDPSGYEQYF.

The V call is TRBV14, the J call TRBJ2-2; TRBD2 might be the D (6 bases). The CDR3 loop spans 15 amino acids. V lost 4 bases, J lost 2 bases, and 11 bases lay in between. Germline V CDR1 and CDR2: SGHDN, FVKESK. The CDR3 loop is CASSPLAFNTGELFF. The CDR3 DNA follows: TGTGCCAGCAGCCCTCTAGCGTTCAACACCGGGGAGCTGTTTTTT.

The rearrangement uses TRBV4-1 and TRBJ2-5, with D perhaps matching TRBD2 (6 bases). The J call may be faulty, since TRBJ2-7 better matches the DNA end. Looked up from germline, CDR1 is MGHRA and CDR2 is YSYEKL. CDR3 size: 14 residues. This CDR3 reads CASSQLADSYEQYF. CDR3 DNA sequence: TGCGCCAGCAGCCAGTTAGCGGACTCCTACGAGCAGTACTTC.

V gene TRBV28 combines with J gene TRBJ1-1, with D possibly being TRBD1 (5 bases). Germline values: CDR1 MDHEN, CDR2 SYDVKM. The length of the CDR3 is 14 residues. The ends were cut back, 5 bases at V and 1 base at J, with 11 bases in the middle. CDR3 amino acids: CASSPQGENTEAFF. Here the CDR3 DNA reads TGTGCCAGCAGTCCGCAGGGTGAGAACACTGAAGCTTTCTTT.

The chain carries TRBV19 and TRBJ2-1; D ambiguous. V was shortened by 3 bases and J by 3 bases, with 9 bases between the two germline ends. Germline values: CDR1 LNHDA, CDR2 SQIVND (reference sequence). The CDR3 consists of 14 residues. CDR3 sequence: CASSIASGYNEQFF. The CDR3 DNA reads TGTGCCAGTAGTATCGCTTCCGGCTACAATGAGCAGTTCTTC.

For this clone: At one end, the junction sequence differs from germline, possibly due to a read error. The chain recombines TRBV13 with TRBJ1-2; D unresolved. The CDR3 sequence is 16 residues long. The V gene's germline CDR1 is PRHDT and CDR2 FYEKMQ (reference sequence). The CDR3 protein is CTSSLDESRRSYGYTF. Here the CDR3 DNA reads TGTACCAGCAGTTTAGACGAATCAAGACGATCGTATGGCTACACCTTC.

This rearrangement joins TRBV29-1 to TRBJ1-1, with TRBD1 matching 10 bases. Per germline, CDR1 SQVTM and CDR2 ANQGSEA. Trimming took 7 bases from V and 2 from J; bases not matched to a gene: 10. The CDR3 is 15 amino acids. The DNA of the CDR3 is TGCAGCGATGGGACAGGGGTTCAATTTAACACTGAAGCTTTCTTT. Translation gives CSDGTGVQFNTEAFF.

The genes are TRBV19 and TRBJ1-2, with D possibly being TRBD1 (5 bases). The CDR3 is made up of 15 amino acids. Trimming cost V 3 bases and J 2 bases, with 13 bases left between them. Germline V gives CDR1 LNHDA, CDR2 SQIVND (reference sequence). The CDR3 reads CASSIFTGSNYGYTF. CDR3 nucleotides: TGTGCCAGTAGTATTTTTACAGGATCCAACTATGGCTACACCTTC.

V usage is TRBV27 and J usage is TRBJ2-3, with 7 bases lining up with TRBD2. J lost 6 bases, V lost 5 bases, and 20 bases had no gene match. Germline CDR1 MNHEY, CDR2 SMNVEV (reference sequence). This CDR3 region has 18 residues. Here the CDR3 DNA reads TGTGCCAGCAGTCATCCTCAAAGCGGGACCTTTGCCCTCGATACGCAGTATTTT. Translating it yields CASSHPQSGTFALDTQYF.